Detailed here is one T cell receptor (beta chain). What it binds is not known. TCRdb analysed the RT-PCR reads with MiXCR anew, one entry per CDR3 protein. Of over 750,000 distinct CDR3 sequences listed, approximately 22% were seen once; the top ten hold 9.5% to 13%. The sample comes from a study of response to subunit inactivated influenza vaccine. Notes on the study in general: The study's authors posited that every seasonal influenza vaccination enlists few new T cells.

This CDR3 is built from 15 residues. Looked up from germline, CDR1 is MNHEY and CDR2 is SVGEGT. V dropped 5 bases and J dropped 4 bases, with 14 bases sitting between them. The chain recombines TRBV6-2 or TRBV6-3 with TRBJ2-2; D may correspond to TRBD1 or TRBD2 (7 bases each). Here the sequenced sample was PBMCs from blood, taken 5 days after vaccination. The source of this sequence is a man aged 50 to 60 who received an inactivated influenza vaccine. In DNA form, the CDR3 reads TGTGCCAGCAGTGTGACAGGGAGGGGCACCGGGGAGCTGTTTTTT. It yields the protein CASSVTGRGTGELFF.